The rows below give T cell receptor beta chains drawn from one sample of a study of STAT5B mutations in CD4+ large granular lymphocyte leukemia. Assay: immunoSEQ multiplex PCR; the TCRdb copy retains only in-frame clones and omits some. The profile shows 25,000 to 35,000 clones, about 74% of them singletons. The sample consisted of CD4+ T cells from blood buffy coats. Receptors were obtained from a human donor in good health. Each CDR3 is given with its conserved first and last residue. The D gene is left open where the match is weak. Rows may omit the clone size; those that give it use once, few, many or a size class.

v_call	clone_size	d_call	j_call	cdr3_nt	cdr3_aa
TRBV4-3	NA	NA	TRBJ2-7	TGCGCCAGCAGCCAAGACCGGGGCAGGGCCGAGCAGTACTTC	CASSQDRGRAEQYF
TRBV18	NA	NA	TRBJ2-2	TGTGCCAGCTCACCCCAAGGGGTCGAGGGGAACACCGGGGAGCTGTTTTTT	CASSPQGVEGNTGELFF
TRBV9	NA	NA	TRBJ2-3	TGTGCCAGCAGCGTAGCTGGCGGTGGGGGGTTCCTCTCAGATACGCAGTATTTT	CASSVAGGGGFLSDTQYF
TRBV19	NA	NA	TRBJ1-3	TGTGCCAGTACCCCTCTCGGTGGAAACACCATATATTTT	CASTPLGGNTIYF
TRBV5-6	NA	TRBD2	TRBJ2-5	TGTGCCAGCAGCTTGGTTGTTAGCGGGAGACTGGAGACCCAGTACTTC	CASSLVVSGRLETQYF
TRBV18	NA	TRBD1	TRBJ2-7	TGTGCCAGCTCACCACTAGAGAAACAGGGGGCGACGCAGTACTTC	CASSPLEKQGATQYF
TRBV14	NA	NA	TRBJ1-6	TGTGCCAGCAGCCAAGGGTCCGTTGGGAGTTCACCCCTCCACTTT	CASSQGSVGSSPLHF
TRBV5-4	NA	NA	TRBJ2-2	TGTGCCAGCAGCTTGGCGGCCGGGGATCACACCGGGGAGCTGTTTTTT	CASSLAAGDHTGELFF
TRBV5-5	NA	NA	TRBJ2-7	TGTGCCAGCAGCTTTATGGGGGGTGGGATAACCTACGAGCAGTACTTC	CASSFMGGGITYEQYF
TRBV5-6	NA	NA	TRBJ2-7	TGTGCCAGCAGCTTGGCCCCCGGGCCCTACGAGCAGTACTTC	CASSLAPGPYEQYF
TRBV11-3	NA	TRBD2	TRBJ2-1	TGTGCCAGCAGCGGCCAACCGGGACTAACTTACAATGAGCAGTTCTTC	CASSGQPGLTYNEQFF
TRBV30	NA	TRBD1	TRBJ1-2	TGTGCCTGGACGAAGACAGGGGGAAACTATGGCTACACCTTC	CAWTKTGGNYGYTF
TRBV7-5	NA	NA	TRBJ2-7	TGTGTCAGAAGCTTAGGGGGACAGGGGGCGTACGAGCAGTACTTC	CVRSLGGQGAYEQYF
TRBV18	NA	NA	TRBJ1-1	TGTGCCAGCTCACTCGACCAAGGAGGCACTGAAGCTTTCTTT	CASSLDQGGTEAFF
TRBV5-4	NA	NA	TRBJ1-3	TGTGCCAGCAGCTTGGTAACTGGAAACACCATATATTTT	CASSLVTGNTIYF
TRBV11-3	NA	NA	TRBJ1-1	TGTGCCAGCAGCCCACGCCCGGGGGCGCCTGAAGCTTTCTTT	CASSPRPGAPEAFF
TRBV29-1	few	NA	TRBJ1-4	TGCAGCGTTGAGGGGTCTGGGGATGAAAAACTGTTTTTT	CSVEGSGDEKLFF
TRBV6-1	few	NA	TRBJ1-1	TGTGCCAGCAGTGTCGCCGCGAACACTGAAGCTTTCTTT	CASSVAANTEAFF
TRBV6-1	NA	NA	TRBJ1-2	TGTGCCAGCAGTGAAGCTATTGGGACATCTTATAGGTGCACCTTC	CASSEAIGTSYRCTF
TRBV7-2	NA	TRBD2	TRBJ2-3	TGTGCCAGCAGCCCTGGTCTAGCGGGAGTCGGAGATACGCAGTATTTT	CASSPGLAGVGDTQYF
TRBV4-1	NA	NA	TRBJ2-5	TGCGCCAGCAGCCATCCCGGGAGAAAAGACCAAGAGACCCAGTACTTC	CASSHPGRKDQETQYF
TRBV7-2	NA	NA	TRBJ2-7	TGTGCCAGCAGCTTAGCGGACTACGAGCAGTACTTC	CASSLADYEQYF
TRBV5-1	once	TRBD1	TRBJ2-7	TGCGCCAGCAGCATAAGGACAGGCACCAGCCAGTACTTC	CASSIRTGTSQYF
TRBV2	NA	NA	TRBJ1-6	TGTGCCAGCAGTGATCGGACAGCAAATTCACCCCTCCACTTT	CASSDRTANSPLHF
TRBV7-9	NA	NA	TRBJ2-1	TGTGCCAGCAGCCCCCGGAGGCGGGCCAACAATGAGCAGTTCTTC	CASSPRRRANNEQFF